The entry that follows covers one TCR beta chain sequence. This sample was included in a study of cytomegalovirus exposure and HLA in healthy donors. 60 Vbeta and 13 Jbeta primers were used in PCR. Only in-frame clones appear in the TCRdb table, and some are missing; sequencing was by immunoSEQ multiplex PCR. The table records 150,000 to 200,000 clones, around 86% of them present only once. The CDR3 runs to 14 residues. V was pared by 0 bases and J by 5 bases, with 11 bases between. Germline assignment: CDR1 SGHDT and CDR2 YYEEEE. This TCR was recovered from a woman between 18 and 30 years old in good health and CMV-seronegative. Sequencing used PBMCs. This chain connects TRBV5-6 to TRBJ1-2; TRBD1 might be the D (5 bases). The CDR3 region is CASSLATGPYGYTF. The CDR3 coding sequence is TGTGCCAGCAGCTTGGCTACAGGACCTTATGGCTACACCTTC.